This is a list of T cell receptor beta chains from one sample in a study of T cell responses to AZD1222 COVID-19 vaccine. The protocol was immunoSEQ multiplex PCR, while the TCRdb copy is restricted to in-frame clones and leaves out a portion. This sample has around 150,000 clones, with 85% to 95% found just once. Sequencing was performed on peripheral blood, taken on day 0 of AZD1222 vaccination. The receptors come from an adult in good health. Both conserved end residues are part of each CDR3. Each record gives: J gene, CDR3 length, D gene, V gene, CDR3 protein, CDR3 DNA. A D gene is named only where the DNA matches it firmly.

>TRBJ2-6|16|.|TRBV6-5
CASSSVTDTGANVLTF
TGTGCCAGCAGTTCAGTGACAGACACTGGGGCCAACGTCCTGACTTTC
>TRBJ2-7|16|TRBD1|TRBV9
CASSLSPGQSTYEQYF
TGTGCCAGCAGCCTGAGCCCGGGACAGTCAACCTACGAGCAGTACTTC
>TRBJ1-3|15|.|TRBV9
CASSPTGNSGNTIYF
TGTGCCAGCAGCCCTACAGGGAACTCTGGAAACACCATATATTTT
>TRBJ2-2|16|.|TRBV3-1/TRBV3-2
CASSQGLPQNTGELFF
TGTGCCAGCAGCCAAGGGCTACCCCAGAACACCGGGGAGCTGTTTTTT
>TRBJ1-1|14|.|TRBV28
CASSSPQILTEAFF
TGTGCCAGCAGTTCACCACAGATTTTGACTGAAGCTTTCTTT
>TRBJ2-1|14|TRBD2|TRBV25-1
CASSEGGLDNEQFF
TGTGCCAGCAGTGAGGGAGGGCTCGACAATGAGCAGTTCTTC
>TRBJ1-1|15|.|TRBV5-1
CASSLAGFPDTEAFF
TGCGCCAGCAGCTTGGCGGGGTTTCCAGACACTGAAGCTTTCTTT
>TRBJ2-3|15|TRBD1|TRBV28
CASSRQGLTTDTQYF
TGTGCCAGCAGTCGACAGGGTCTAACCACAGATACGCAGTATTTT
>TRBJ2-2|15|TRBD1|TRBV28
CASRRTGVDTGELFF
TGTGCCAGCAGACGGACAGGGGTGGACACCGGGGAGCTGTTTTTT
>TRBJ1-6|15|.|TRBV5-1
CASTPGDTYNSPLHF
TGCGCCAGCACACCGGGGGACACCTATAATTCACCCCTCCACTTT